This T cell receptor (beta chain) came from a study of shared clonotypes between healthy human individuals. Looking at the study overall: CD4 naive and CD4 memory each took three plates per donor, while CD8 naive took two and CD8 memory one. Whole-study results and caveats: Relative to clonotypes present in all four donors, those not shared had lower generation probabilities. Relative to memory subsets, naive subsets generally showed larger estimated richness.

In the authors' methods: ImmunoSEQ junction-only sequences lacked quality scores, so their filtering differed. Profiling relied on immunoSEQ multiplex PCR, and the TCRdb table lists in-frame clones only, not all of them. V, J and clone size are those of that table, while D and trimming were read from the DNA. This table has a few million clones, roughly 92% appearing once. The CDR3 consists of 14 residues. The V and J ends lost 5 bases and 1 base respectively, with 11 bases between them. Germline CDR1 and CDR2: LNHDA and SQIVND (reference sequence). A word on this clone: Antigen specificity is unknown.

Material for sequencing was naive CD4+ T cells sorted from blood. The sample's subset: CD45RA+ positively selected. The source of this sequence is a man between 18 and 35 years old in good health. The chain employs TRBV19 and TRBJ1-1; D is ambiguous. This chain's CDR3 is CASSRAARNTEAFF. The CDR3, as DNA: TGTGCCAGTAGTCGAGCAGCCAGGAACACTGAAGCTTTCTTT.